Below are 10 T cell receptor beta chains sequenced from a single sample in a study of blood T cells in healthy people across ages. A sample-barcoded 5' primer and a J-beta primer mix were used in a second PCR of roughly 7 to 12 cycles. One entry per CDR3 protein, called by TCRdb with MiXCR from the 5' RACE reads. Of 800,000 to 950,000 distinct CDR3 sequences in the sample, under 40% were seen once. Sequencing was performed on blood. The receptors were sampled from a young man in good health.

The chain combines TRBV29-1 with TRBJ2-3, with TRBD2 matching 11 bases. The V gene's germline CDR1 is SQVTM and CDR2 ANQGSEA. CDR3 length: 18 amino acids. The J segment lost 2 bases and the V segment lost 0 bases, leaving 10 bases of the junction unmatched. The CDR3 DNA reads TGCAGCGTTGAAGATGCCGCTGCTAGCGGGGGGCACACAGATACGCAGTATTTT. Amino acids: CSVEDAAASGGHTDTQYF.

This clonotype was observed a handful of times. The gene calls are TRBV7-2 and TRBJ2-3; D unresolved. From germline, CDR1 is SGHTA and CDR2 FQGNSA. The CDR3 runs 12 residues. V was pared by 0 bases and J by 6 bases, with 4 bases between. CDR3 bases: TGTGCCAGCAGCTTAGCGGACGATACGCAGTATTTT. Its translation: CASSLADDTQYF.

This clonotype was observed many times. The rearrangement links TRBV6-5 to TRBJ2-5; tentative D call: TRBD1 (6 bases). The ends were cut back, 2 bases at V and 4 bases at J, with 8 bases in the middle. The CDR3 is 13 residues long. Per germline, CDR1 MNHEY and CDR2 SVGAGI. This CDR3 is CASSYPGVETQYF. The CDR3 coding sequence is TGTGCCAGCAGTTACCCAGGGGTAGAGACCCAGTACTTC.

This clonotype was picked up one time. This rearrangement joins TRBV9 to TRBJ2-1; TRBD1 agrees at 8 bases. The DNA end is more similar to TRBJ2-7, so the J call may be wrong. CDR1 and CDR2 from the germline V gene are SGDLS and YYNGEE. The CDR3 is made up of 15 amino acids. The CDR3 sequence: CASSEYRGSYNEQYF. The CDR3 nucleotides are TGTGCCAGCAGCGAATACAGGGGGTCCTACAATGAGCAGTACTTC.

This clonotype appeared a few times. The CDR3: CASSPGTGSAYEQYF. In DNA form, the CDR3 reads TGCGCCAGCAGTCCCGGGACAGGGTCGGCCTACGAGCAGTACTTC. This chain uses TRBV4-3 with TRBJ2-7; 9 bases match TRBD1. V lost 6 bases, J lost 2 bases, and 8 bases stayed unmatched. The CDR3 is 15 amino acids. The V gene's germline CDR1 is LGHNA and CDR2 YSLEER.

A few counts support this clonotype. The chain uses TRBV10-3 and TRBJ1-1, with TRBD1 identical over 7 bases. The CDR3 covers 15 residues. Per germline, CDR1 ENHRY and CDR2 SYGVKD. The J segment lost 2 bases and the V segment lost 1 base, leaving 4 bases of the junction unmatched. CDR3 nucleotide sequence: TGTGCCATCAGTGAGTTGGGAGGGGGCAACACTGAAGCTTTCTTT. As protein: CAISELGGGNTEAFF.

This sequence joins TRBV12-3 or TRBV12-4 and TRBJ1-5; D is undetermined. This CDR3 comprises 18 residues. V was cut by 6 bases and J by 0 bases, with 21 bases left in between. The CDR3 DNA reads as TGTGCCAGCAGCTGGAGCGCCGGGCAGGCCTATAGCAATCAGCCCCAGCATTTT. Translated, it gives CASSWSAGQAYSNQPQHF.

This clonotype was detected only a few times. This sequence joins TRBV4-3 and TRBJ2-1; D is undetermined. In germline, CDR1 is LGHNA, CDR2 YSLEER. This CDR3 comprises 17 residues. Trimming removed 0 bases from V and 0 bases from J, with 12 bases in between. The CDR3 region is CASSQDAPWSSYNEQFF. The CDR3 DNA sequence: TGCGCCAGCAGCCAAGATGCCCCGTGGAGCTCCTACAATGAGCAGTTCTTC.

Only a few counts were recorded for this clonotype. V and J are TRBV6-2 or TRBV6-3 and TRBJ2-5; no definite D call. Trimming stripped 6 bases from V and 5 bases from J, with 13 bases between. In germline, CDR1 is MNHEY, CDR2 SVGEGT. The CDR3 contains 13 residues. In nucleotides, the CDR3 is TGTGCCAGCAGCCGCCGATTGCTCGAGACCCAGTACTTC. Its protein is CASSRRLLETQYF.

V usage is TRBV12-3 or TRBV12-4 and J usage is TRBJ2-3, with 11 bases lining up with TRBD2. Trimming took 7 bases from V and 3 from J; bases not matched to a gene: 9. The CDR3 loop spans 16 amino acids. CDR3 bases: TGTGCCAGCACCCTTAGCGGGGGGGCCGAGACAGATACGCAGTATTTT. As protein: CASTLSGGAETDTQYF.